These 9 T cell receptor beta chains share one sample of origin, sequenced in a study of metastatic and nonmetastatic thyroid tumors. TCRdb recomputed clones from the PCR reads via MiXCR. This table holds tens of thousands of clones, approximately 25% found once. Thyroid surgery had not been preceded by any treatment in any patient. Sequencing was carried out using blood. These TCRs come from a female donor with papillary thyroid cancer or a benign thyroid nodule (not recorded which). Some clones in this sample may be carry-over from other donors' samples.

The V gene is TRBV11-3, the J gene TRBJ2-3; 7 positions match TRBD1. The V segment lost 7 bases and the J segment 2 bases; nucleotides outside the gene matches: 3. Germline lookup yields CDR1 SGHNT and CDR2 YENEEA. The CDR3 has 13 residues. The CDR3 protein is CASTQGDTDTQYF. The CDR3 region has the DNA TGTGCCAGCACCCAGGGGGACACAGATACGCAGTATTTT.

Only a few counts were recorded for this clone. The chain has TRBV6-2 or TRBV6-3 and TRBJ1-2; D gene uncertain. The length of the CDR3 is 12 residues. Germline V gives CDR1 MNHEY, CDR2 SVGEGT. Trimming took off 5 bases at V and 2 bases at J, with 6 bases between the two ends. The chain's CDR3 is CASSHINYGYTF. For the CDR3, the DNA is TGTGCCAGCAGTCACATCAACTATGGCTACACCTTC.

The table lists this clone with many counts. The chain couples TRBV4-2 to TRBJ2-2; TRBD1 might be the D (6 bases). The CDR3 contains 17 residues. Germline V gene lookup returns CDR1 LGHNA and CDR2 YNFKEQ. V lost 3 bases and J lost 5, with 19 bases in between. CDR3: CASSHQQGEGSTGELFF. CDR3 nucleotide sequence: TGTGCCAGCAGCCACCAACAGGGTGAAGGGTCGACCGGGGAGCTGTTTTTT.

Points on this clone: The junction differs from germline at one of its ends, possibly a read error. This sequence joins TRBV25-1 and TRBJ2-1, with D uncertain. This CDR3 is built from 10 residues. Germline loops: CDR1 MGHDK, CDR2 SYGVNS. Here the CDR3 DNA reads TGTGCCAGCACTGAAGTGAATCAGTTCTTC. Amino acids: CASTEVNQFF.

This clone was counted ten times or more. CDR3: CASSLFASSSYNEQFF. The CDR3 DNA sequence: TGCGCCAGCAGCTTGTTTGCCTCTAGCTCTTACAATGAGCAGTTCTTC. The V gene is TRBV5-1, the J gene TRBJ2-1; possibly TRBD2 for D (5 bases). The CDR3 extends over 16 amino acids. The germline CDR1 and CDR2 sequences are SGHRS and YFSETQ. V was clipped by 1 base and J by 4 bases, with 15 bases between them.

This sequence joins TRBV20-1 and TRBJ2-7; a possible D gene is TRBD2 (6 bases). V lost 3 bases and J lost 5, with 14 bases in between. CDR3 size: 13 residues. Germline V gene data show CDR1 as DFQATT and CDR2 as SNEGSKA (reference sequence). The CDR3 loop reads CSASELTGDEQYF. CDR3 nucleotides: TGCAGTGCTAGTGAGTTGACGGGAGACGAGCAGTACTTC.

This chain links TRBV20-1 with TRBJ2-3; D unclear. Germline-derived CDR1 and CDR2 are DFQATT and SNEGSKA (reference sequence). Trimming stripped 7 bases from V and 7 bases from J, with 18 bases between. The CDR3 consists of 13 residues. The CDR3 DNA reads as TGCAGTGTTAATCGCGCAGGTGGATATACGCAGTATTTT. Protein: CSVNRAGGYTQYF.

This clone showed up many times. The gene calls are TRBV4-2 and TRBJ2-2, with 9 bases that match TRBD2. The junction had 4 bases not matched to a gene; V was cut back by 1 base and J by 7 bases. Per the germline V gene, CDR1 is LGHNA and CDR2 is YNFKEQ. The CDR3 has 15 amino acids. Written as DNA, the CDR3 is TGTGCCAGCAGCCAAGGTAGCGGGAGCAACGGGGAGCTGTTTTTT. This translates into CASSQGSGSNGELFF.

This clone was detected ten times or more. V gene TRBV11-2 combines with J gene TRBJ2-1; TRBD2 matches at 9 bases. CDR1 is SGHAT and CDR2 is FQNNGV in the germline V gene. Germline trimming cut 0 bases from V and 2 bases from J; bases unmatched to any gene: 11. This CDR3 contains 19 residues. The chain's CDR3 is CASSLEPTSGIRAYNEQFF. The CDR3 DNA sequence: TGTGCCAGCAGCTTAGAACCGACTAGCGGTATCCGGGCCTACAATGAGCAGTTCTTC.